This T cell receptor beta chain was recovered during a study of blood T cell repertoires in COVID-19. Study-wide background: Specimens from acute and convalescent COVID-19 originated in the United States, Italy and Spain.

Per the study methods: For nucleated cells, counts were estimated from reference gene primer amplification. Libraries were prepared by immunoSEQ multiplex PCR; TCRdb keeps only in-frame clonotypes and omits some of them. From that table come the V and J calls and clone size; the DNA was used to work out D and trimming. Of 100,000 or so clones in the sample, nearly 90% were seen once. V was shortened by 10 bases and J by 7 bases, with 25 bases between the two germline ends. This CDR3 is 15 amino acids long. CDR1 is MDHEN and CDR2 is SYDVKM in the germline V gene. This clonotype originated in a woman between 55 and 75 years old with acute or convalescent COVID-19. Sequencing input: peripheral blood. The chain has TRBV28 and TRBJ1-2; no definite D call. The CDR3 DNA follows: TGTGCCACCGCTAGCGCCGGGTCGTCCCCGACTGGCTACACCTTC. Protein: CATASAGSSPTGYTF.